Listed here are 24 T cell receptor beta chains from one sample, sequenced in a study of T-cell reconstitution after alpha-beta-depleted transplantation in children. As it was prepared, the TCRbeta library received unique molecular identifiers. In TCRdb, the PCR reads were re-called with MiXCR into one record per CDR3 protein. The sample carries around 400,000 distinct CDR3 sequences, approximately 11% recorded once. The material sequenced was PBMCs from the stem cell graft donor, taken from the stem cell graft. Receptors were obtained from a human donor who donated a stem cell graft to a child with acute myeloid leukemia.

The rearrangement joins TRBV27 to TRBJ2-1, with a possible D match to TRBD2 (7 bases). The CDR3 has 13 residues. Deletions cut 8 bases from V and 4 bases from J, with 12 bases between. The V gene's germline CDR1 is MNHEY and CDR2 SMNVEV (reference sequence). CDR3 DNA: TGTGCCAGCGCGGGGGCGGTTTACAATGAGCAGTTCTTC. Amino acid sequence: CASAGAVYNEQFF.

This clonotype has only a few counts. This chain uses TRBV5-1 with TRBJ2-5, with 7 bases fitting TRBD2. The germline V gene has CDR1 SGHRS and CDR2 YFSETQ. This CDR3 is built from 15 residues. V lost 4 bases to trimming and J lost 1 base; unmatched junction nucleotides: 7. Here the CDR3 reads CASSIGPGGQETQYF. DNA for the CDR3: TGCGCCAGCAGCATTGGACCGGGGGGCCAAGAGACCCAGTACTTC.

This clonotype was seen more than once but under ten times. The chain combines TRBV12-3 or TRBV12-4 with TRBJ1-5; a possible D gene is TRBD1 (5 bases). V was trimmed by 3 bases and J by 5 bases, leaving 8 bases between them. The CDR3 extends over 13 amino acids. The CDR3 coding sequence is TGTGCCAGCAGTTTGGGGGAGGATCAGCCCCAGCATTTT. Protein sequence: CASSLGEDQPQHF.

This rearrangement joins TRBV5-5 to TRBJ2-1; D is uncertain. The CDR3 extends over 13 amino acids. Germline-derived CDR1 and CDR2 are SGHKS and YYEKEE (reference sequence). V lost 0 bases and J 5 bases, leaving 6 bases between the germline ends. CDR3 protein: CASSLAVHNEQFF. CDR3 DNA: TGTGCCAGCAGCTTGGCGGTTCACAATGAGCAGTTCTTC.

J is TRBJ2-1 and V is TRBV7-2, with 8 bases lining up with TRBD2. Per the germline V gene, CDR1 is SGHTA and CDR2 is FQGNSA. This CDR3 comprises 16 residues. With 5 bases clipped from V and 9 bases from J, the junction kept 15 bases outside the gene matches. CDR3 coding DNA: TGTGCCAGCAGCATAGGACTAGCCCGAGGGGTCGTTGAGCAGTTCTTC. It encodes CASSIGLARGVVEQFF. Drawing the rest from reference TRBV7-2 and TRBJ2-1, the complete variable domain is GAGVSQSPSNKVTEKGKDVELRCDPISGHTALYWYRQSLGQGLEFLIYFQGNSAPDKSGLPSDRFSAERTGGSVSTLTIQRTQQEDSAVYLCASSIGLARGVVEQFFGPGTRLTVL.

This clonotype was counted a few times. This chain uses TRBV12-3 or TRBV12-4 with TRBJ2-1; D is unresolved. V lost 1 base and J 3 bases, leaving 10 bases between the germline ends. The CDR3 is 15 residues long. CDR3 sequence (DNA): TGTGCCAGCAGTTTAGTAGGGATAGGCTACAATGAGCAGTTCTTC. It yields the protein CASSLVGIGYNEQFF.

This clonotype occurred a few times. The gene calls are TRBV6-5 and TRBJ1-6, with 8 positions matching TRBD1. With V trimmed by 4 bases and J by 13 bases, 6 bases remained unmatched. CDR1 is MNHEY, CDR2 SVGAGI, per germline. The CDR3 spans 13 residues. This chain's CDR3 is CASSSGGVSPLHF. CDR3 DNA: TGTGCCAGCAGTTCAGGGGGCGTTTCGCCCCTCCACTTT.

Many counts were recorded for this clonotype. The V call is TRBV5-1, the J call TRBJ2-3; possibly TRBD2 for D (5 bases). The CDR3 loop spans 14 amino acids. CDR1 SGHRS and CDR2 YFSETQ come from the germline V gene. V lost 0 bases to trimming and J lost 4 bases, with 9 bases between them. CDR3 DNA sequence: TGCGCCAGCAGCTTGGCTAGCTCGCCAGATACGCAGTATTTT. Translation gives CASSLASSPDTQYF.

V gene TRBV6-1 combines with J gene TRBJ1-5; D is undetermined. V was shortened by 4 bases and J by 4 bases, with 14 bases between the two germline ends. CDR1 and CDR2 from the germline V gene are MNHNS and SASEGT. This CDR3 region has 15 residues. The CDR3 bases are TGTGCCAGCAGTGGCCGGGCAGAGCCTAATCAGCCCCAGCATTTT. It encodes CASSGRAEPNQPQHF.

This clonotype was detected ten times or more. An end of the junction does not agree with germline; a read error may underlie this. This chain joins TRBV12-3 or TRBV12-4 and TRBJ1-5; D ambiguous. This CDR3 comprises 12 residues. This CDR3 reads CASSLVAQPQHF. CDR3 DNA sequence: TGTGCCAGCAGCTTAGTTGCTCAGCCCCAGCATTTT.

The chain couples TRBV10-3 to TRBJ2-3; D remains ambiguous. V gave up 7 bases and J gave up 2 bases, with 7 bases separating them. Germline loops: CDR1 ENHRY, CDR2 SYGVKD. The CDR3 contains 12 residues. The CDR3 loop is CAITTNTDTQYF. The DNA of the CDR3 is TGTGCCATCACCACTAACACAGATACGCAGTATTTT.

This clonotype was observed a few times. V and J are TRBV20-1 and TRBJ2-2, with D unresolved. Trimming took 3 bases from V and 3 from J, leaving 8 bases between them. The CDR3 contains 13 residues. Per the germline V gene, CDR1 is DFQATT and CDR2 is SNEGSKA (reference sequence). The chain's CDR3 is CSASSPYTGELFF. The CDR3 DNA is TGCAGTGCTAGCTCCCCCTACACCGGGGAGCTGTTTTTT.

This clonotype was found many times. The J gene is TRBJ1-3, the V gene TRBV24-1, with D hard to call. CDR1 is KGHDR and CDR2 is SFDVKD in the germline V gene. CDR3 size: 13 residues. The ends were cut back, 3 bases at V and 2 bases at J, with 4 bases in the middle. The CDR3, as DNA: TGTGCCACCAGTGATAACACTGGAAACACCATATATTTT. Its translation is CATSDNTGNTIYF.

This clonotype was seen only a few times. V is TRBV20-1 and J is TRBJ2-1; 9 bases align to TRBD2. The germline gives CDR1 DFQATT, CDR2 SNEGSKA (reference sequence). Losses at the gene ends were 0 bases for V and 4 bases for J; bases not matched to a gene: 10. The CDR3 covers 17 residues. The CDR3 DNA is TGCAGTGCTAGAGATATGTTAGCGGGAGCTTTTTACAATGAGCAGTTCTTC. This encodes CSARDMLAGAFYNEQFF.

This clonotype occurred many times. This chain uses TRBV19 with TRBJ2-2; no definite D call. Trimming removed 3 bases at V and 3 bases at J, with 11 bases between. Germline loops: CDR1 LNHDA, CDR2 SQIVND (reference sequence). The CDR3 has 15 amino acids. The CDR3 reads CASSIMSGHTGELFF. In DNA, the CDR3 is TGTGCCAGTAGTATTATGTCAGGCCACACCGGGGAGCTGTTTTTT.

The V call is TRBV7-8, the J call TRBJ2-3; D gene uncertain. Germline V gene lookup returns CDR1 SGHVS and CDR2 FQNEAQ. The CDR3 loop spans 15 amino acids. V was trimmed by 1 base and J by 2 bases, leaving 10 bases between them. The CDR3 loop reads CASSLGVTHTDTQYF. CDR3 bases: TGTGCCAGCAGCTTAGGGGTCACCCACACAGATACGCAGTATTTT. Drawing the rest from reference TRBV7-8 and TRBJ2-3, the complete variable domain is GAGVSQSPRYKVAKRGQDVALRCDPISGHVSLFWYQQALGQGPEFLTYFQNEAQLDKSGLPSDRFFAERPEGSVSTLKIQRTQQEDSAVYLCASSLGVTHTDTQYFGPGTRLTVL.

The table lists this clonotype with a few counts. This chain uses TRBV11-1 with TRBJ2-7; TRBD2 matches 8 bases. This CDR3 has 16 amino acids. Germline assignment: CDR1 SGHAT and CDR2 FQDESV (reference sequence). J was trimmed by 6 bases and V by 1 base; bases with no gene match: 11. The CDR3 region is CASSLGSPGLVREQYF. The DNA of the CDR3 is TGTGCCAGCAGCTTAGGATCCCCGGGACTAGTGCGCGAGCAGTACTTC. The whole variable domain, remainder taken from reference TRBV11-1 and TRBJ2-7, is EAEVAQSPRYKITEKSQAVAFWCDPISGHATLYWYRQILGQGPELLVQFQDESVVDDSQLPKDRFSAERLKGVDSTLKIQPAELGDSAMYLCASSLGSPGLVREQYFGPGTRLTVT.

This clonotype was detected a few times. This chain connects TRBV5-6 to TRBJ2-2; tentative D call: TRBD1 (5 bases). Per the germline V gene, CDR1 is SGHDT and CDR2 is YYEEEE. Trimming cost V 2 bases and J 9 bases, with 14 bases left between them. This CDR3 is built from 14 residues. The CDR3: CASSFNTQVRELFF. The CDR3 bases are TGTGCCAGCAGCTTCAACACACAGGTCCGGGAGCTGTTTTTT.

This clonotype was seen a few times. The chain combines TRBV6-6 with TRBJ1-2, with D unclear. CDR3 length equals 11 residues. The germline V gene has CDR1 MNHNY and CDR2 SVGAGI (reference sequence). V gave up 6 bases and J gave up 8 bases, with 10 bases separating them. The CDR3 protein is CASRSMRGYTF. CDR3 in DNA: TGTGCCAGCAGGTCAATGCGGGGCTACACCTTC.

This clonotype was picked up a small number of times. CDR3 bases: TGTGCCAGCAGCCCCTCTGTGGAGACCCAGTACTTC. This codes for CASSPSVETQYF. The chain employs TRBV7-8 and TRBJ2-5; D gene unclear. Between the trimmed V and J ends, which lost 5 bases and 5 bases, there was a span of 9 bases. CDR3 length equals 12 residues. The germline V gene encodes CDR1 SGHVS and CDR2 FQNEAQ.

This clonotype showed up just once. One base away lies a much larger clone, so this may be a sequencing read error. The chain couples TRBV29-1 to TRBJ2-1; 7 nucleotides line up with TRBD2. This CDR3 region has 10 residues. The trim removed 6 bases at V and 11 bases at J, leaving 4 bases unmatched. Looked up from germline, CDR1 is SQVTM and CDR2 is ANQGSEA. CDR3 DNA: TGCAGCGTCCGGGACTATCAGCAGTTCTTC. It encodes CSVRDYQQFF.

The chain combines TRBV20-1 with TRBJ1-2; D gene uncertain. CDR1 is DFQATT and CDR2 is SNEGSKA in the germline V gene (reference sequence). Trimming shortened V by 0 bases and J by 8 bases, and 13 bases separated the two germline ends. The CDR3 covers 13 residues. The CDR3, as DNA: TGCAGTGCTAGAGACGAACAGCGATGGGGCTACACCTTC. It is translated as CSARDEQRWGYTF.

This chain connects TRBV18 to TRBJ1-2, with D uncertain. Germline CDR1 KGHSH, CDR2 LQKENI. With 1 base removed from V and 6 bases from J, the gap between germline ends came to 6 bases. The length of the CDR3 is 12 residues. This chain's CDR3 is CASSPRGDGYTF. The DNA of the CDR3 is TGTGCCAGCTCACCACGGGGAGATGGCTACACCTTC.

The rearrangement joins TRBV7-2 to TRBJ2-1; 10 bases are shared with TRBD2. Germline lookup yields CDR1 SGHTA and CDR2 FQGNSA. The junction had 3 bases not matched to a gene; V was cut back by 6 bases and J by 1 base. The CDR3 covers 15 residues. CDR3 nucleotides: TGTGCCAGCAGTCGAGCGGGGGGGTCCTACAATGAGCAGTTCTTC. This sequence encodes CASSRAGGSYNEQFF.